This TCR beta chain was profiled in a study of blood T cell repertoires in COVID-19. Study summary: T cells, B-cell-depleted T cells, or PBMCs supplied cDNA or gDNA.

CDR3 length equals 13 residues. Unmatched junction bases numbered 4, after V lost 5 bases and J lost 6 bases. Germline V gene sequence: CDR1 MNHEY, CDR2 SVGAGI. Produced via immunoSEQ multiplex PCR; TCRdb's table is partial and in-frame only. The data hold 200,000 or so clones, with less than 85% observed a single time. Sequencing was done on a sample of PBMCs or T cells enriched from blood (not recorded which). The rearrangement joins TRBV6-5 to TRBJ1-2; the match to TRBD1 covers 9 bases. The source is a man between 60 and 75 years old who had recovered from COVID-19. The CDR3, as DNA: TGTGCCAGCAGTCGGGACAGGGACAATGGCTACACCTTC. Its protein product is CASSRDRDNGYTF.